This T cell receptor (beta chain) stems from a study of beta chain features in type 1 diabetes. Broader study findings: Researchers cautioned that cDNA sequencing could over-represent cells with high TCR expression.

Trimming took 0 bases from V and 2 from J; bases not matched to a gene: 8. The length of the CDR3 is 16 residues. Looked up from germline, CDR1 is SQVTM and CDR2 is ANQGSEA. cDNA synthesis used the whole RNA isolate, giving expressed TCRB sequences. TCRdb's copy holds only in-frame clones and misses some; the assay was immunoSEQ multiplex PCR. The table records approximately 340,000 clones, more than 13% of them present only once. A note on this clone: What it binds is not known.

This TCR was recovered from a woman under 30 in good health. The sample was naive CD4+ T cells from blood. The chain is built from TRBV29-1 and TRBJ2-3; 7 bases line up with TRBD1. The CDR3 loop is CSVEEAGTANTDTQYF. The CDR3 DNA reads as TGCAGCGTTGAAGAAGCCGGGACAGCAAACACAGATACGCAGTATTTT.